The 4 T cell receptor beta chains below come from one sample, sequenced in a study of OX40 agonist ivuxolimab in advanced cancers. Libraries were built with the immunoSEQ multiplex PCR assay. This immuneACCESS table, as held by TCRdb, lists in-frame sequences with V and J called but not all clones. Of the missing ones, under half trace to an unresolved V gene in checked studies; the others have no known cause. For this sample there are 65,000 to 85,000 clones; nearly 85% appear just once. Of the sample, 5.5% to 7.5% is held by the ten largest clones. The source material was CD4+ or CD8+ T cells sorted from blood, sampled in a trial of the OX40 agonist ivuxolimab. The receptors were sampled from an adult with an advanced solid tumor such as melanoma, head and neck, liver or kidney cancer.

This chain joins TRBV30 and TRBJ1-1, with a possible D match to TRBD1 (6 bases). The CDR3 is 14 residues long. Between the trimmed V and J ends, which lost 3 bases and 6 bases, there was a span of 17 bases. Looked up from germline, CDR1 is GTSNPN and CDR2 is SVGIG (reference sequence). The chain's CDR3 is CAWRHYRVKAEAFF. CDR3 coding DNA: TGTGCCTGGAGACATTACAGGGTAAAAGCTGAAGCTTTCTTT.

This chain connects TRBV30 to TRBJ2-2; D remains unclear. Trimming cost V 2 bases and J 8 bases, with 6 bases left between them. The CDR3 is made up of 11 amino acids. Germline V gene data show CDR1 as GTSNPN and CDR2 as SVGIG (reference sequence). This chain's CDR3 is CAWSWGGELFF. The CDR3 DNA is TGTGCCTGGAGTTGGGGAGGGGAGCTGTTTTTT. Together with reference TRBV30 and TRBJ2-2, the CDR3 gives the full variable domain: SQTIHQWPATLVQPVGSPLSLECTVEGTSNPNLYWYRQAAGRGLQLLFYSVGIGQISSEVPQNLSASRPQDRQFILSSKKLLLSDSGFYLCAWSWGGELFFGEGSRLTVL.

This chain uses TRBV7-8 with TRBJ2-1; D possibly corresponds to TRBD2 (5 bases). CDR3 size: 19 residues. The V gene lost 6 bases and the J gene lost 0 bases, with 24 bases spanning the gap. CDR1 and CDR2 (germline): SGHVS, FQNEAQ. CDR3 region: CASSFSPRTGSRSYNEQFF. The DNA of the CDR3 is TGTGCCAGCAGTTTCTCTCCCCGAACTGGGAGTCGCTCCTACAATGAGCAGTTCTTC.

The chain links TRBV9 to TRBJ2-3, with TRBD1 matching over 7 bases. Germline assignment: CDR1 SGDLS and CDR2 YYNGEE. V gave up 0 bases and J gave up 5 bases; unmatched junction bases: 0. The length of the CDR3 is 13 residues. The DNA for the CDR3 is TGTGCCAGCAGCGTAGACAGGGGAGATACGCAGTATTTT. Translated, it gives CASSVDRGDTQYF.